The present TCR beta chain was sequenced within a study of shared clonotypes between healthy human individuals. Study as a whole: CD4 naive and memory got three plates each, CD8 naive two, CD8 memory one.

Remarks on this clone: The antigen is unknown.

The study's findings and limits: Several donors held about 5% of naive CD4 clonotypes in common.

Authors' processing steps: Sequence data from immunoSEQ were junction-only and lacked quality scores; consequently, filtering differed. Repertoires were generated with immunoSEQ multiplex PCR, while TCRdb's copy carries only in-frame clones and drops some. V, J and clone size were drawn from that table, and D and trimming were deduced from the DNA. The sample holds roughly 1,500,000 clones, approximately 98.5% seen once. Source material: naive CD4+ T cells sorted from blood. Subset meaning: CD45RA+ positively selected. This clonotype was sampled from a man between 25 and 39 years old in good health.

CDR3 nucleotides: TGTGCCACACAACTTAGCATCTACAATGAGCAGTTCTTC. Amino acid sequence: CATQLSIYNEQFF. This chain joins TRBV18 and TRBJ2-1; the D is unclear. The CDR3 runs 13 residues. Germline V gives CDR1 KGHSH, CDR2 LQKENI. V lost 10 bases and J 3 bases, leaving 13 bases between the germline ends.